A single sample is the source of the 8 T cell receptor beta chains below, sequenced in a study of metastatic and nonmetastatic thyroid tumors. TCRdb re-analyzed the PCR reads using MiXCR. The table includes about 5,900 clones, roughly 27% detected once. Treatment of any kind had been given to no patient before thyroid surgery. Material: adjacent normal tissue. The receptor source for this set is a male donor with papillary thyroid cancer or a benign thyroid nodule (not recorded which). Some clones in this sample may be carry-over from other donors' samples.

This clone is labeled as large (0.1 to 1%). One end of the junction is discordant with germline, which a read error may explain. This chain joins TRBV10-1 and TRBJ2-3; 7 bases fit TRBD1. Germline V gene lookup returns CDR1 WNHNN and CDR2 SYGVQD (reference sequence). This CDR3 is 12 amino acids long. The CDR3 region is CASSDRDSQVDF. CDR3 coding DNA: TGCGCCAGCAGTGATAGGGACAGTCAAGTGGATTTT.

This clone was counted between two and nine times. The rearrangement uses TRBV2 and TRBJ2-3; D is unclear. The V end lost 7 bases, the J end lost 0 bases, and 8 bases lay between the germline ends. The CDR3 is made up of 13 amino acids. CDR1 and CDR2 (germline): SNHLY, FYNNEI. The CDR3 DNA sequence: TGTGCCAGCATGGTCCCTAGCACAGATACGCAGTATTTT. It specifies CASMVPSTDTQYF.

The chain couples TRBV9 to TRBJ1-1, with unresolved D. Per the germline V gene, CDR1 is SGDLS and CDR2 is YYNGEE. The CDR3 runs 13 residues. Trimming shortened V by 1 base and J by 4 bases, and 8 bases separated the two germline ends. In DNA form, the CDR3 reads TGTGCCAGCAGCGTATTAGGGCGCACTGAAGCTTTCTTT. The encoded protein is CASSVLGRTEAFF.

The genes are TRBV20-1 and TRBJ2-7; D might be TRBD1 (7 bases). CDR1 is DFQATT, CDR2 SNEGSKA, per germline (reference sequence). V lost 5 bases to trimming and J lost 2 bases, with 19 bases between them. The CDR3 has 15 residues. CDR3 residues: CSAPPGGQRPYEQYF. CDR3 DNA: TGCAGTGCTCCCCCCGGGGGACAGAGGCCCTACGAGCAGTACTTC.

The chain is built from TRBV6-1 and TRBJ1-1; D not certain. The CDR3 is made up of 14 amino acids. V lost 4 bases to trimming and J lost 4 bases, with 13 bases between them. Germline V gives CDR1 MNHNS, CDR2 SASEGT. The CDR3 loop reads CASSVQSLLTEAFF. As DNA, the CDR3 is TGTGCCAGCAGTGTTCAGAGCCTCCTCACTGAAGCTTTCTTT.

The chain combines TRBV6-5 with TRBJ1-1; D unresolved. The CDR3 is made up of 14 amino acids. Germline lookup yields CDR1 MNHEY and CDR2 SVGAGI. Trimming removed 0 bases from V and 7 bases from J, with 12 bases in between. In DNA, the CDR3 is TGTGCCAGCAGTTACTCCAAGGTCTTCCATGAAGCTTTCTTT. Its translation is CASSYSKVFHEAFF.

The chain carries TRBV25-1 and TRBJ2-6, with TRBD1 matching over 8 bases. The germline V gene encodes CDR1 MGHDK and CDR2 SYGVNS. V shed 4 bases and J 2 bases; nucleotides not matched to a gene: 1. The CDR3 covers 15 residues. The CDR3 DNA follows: TGTGCCAGCAGTGCGGACAGGGCTGGGGCCAACGTCCTGACTTTC. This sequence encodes CASSADRAGANVLTF.

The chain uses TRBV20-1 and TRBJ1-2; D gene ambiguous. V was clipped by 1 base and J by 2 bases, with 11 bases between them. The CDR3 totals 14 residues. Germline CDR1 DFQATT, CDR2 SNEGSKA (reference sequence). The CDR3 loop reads CSARAEWRNYGYTF. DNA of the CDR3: TGCAGTGCTAGAGCTGAGTGGCGCAACTATGGCTACACCTTC.